A selection of T cell receptor beta chains follows, all from one sample in a study of T cells in Graves' hyperthyroidism and ophthalmopathy. TCRdb re-derived calls from the multiplex PCR reads in MiXCR, one entry per CDR3 protein. The table records approximately 400,000 distinct CDR3 sequences, about 15% of them present only once. Material: blood. These receptor sequences come from a woman in her late teens or twenties with Graves' hyperthyroidism that later progressed to Graves' ophthalmopathy. Each CDR3 is given with its conserved first and last residue.

j_call v_call cdr3_aa
TRBJ1-1 TRBV7-9 CASSPQGDTEAFF
TRBJ2-2 TRBV27 CASTAGANTGELFF
TRBJ1-5 TRBV7-9 CASSLLGSNQPQHF
TRBJ2-1 TRBV30 CAWSVYGVRLAQVSYNEQFF
TRBJ2-7 TRBV20-1 CSARGASGRVSEQYF
TRBJ1-6 TRBV20-1 CSAKMGDSPLHF
TRBJ2-1 TRBV28 CASRSRLASSSYNEQFF
TRBJ2-5 TRBV5-4 CASSLGGRMGAPEETQYF
TRBJ2-7 TRBV9 CASSVRGTALEQYF
TRBJ2-3 TRBV5-1 CASSLELNTDTQYF
TRBJ1-1 TRBV14 CASSQGSEDRAMNTEAFF
TRBJ2-3 TRBV28 CASSYPPGQLSDTQYF
TRBJ1-5 TRBV6-2/TRBV6-3 CASSYFRGGYNQPQHF
TRBJ2-1 TRBV29-1 CSVEWRLAGDYEQFF
TRBJ2-3 TRBV20-1 CSARDLIAGVADTQYF
TRBJ2-3 TRBV6-2/TRBV6-3 CAIGGHTDTQYF
TRBJ1-3 TRBV11-2 CASSSRGGGSSGNTIYF
TRBJ2-7 TRBV9 CTSSPSSYEQYF
TRBJ2-1 TRBV7-3 CASSLSGQIFNEQFF
TRBJ1-5 TRBV6-1 CASTNQERGNQPQHF
TRBJ2-1 TRBV10-3 CAISAQAGGRNNEQFF
TRBJ2-7 TRBV6-5 CASSYPREAQWVDEQYF
TRBJ2-2 TRBV6-4 CASSDSVSRGTTGELFF
TRBJ2-1 TRBV12-3/TRBV12-4 CAIDREGYNEQFF
TRBJ2-7 TRBV20-1 CSARERQGFLSGRPFSYEQYF
TRBJ1-5 TRBV19 CASSILTDSNQPQHF
TRBJ2-1 TRBV7-9 CASGLAGGLEQFF
TRBJ1-2 TRBV7-9 CASSLVQGAAVYGYTF
TRBJ1-1 TRBV7-2 CASSTPGTGGTKPGAFF
TRBJ2-7 TRBV6-1 CASSDQAGSVYEQYF
TRBJ2-3 TRBV7-9 CASSPAGAGDRVWTDTQYF
TRBJ2-1 TRBV2 CASSEGSGGTNEQFF
TRBJ2-1 TRBV12-3/TRBV12-4 CASSFGLAGGDEQFF
TRBJ2-5 TRBV12-3/TRBV12-4 CASTPDRVSLETQYF
TRBJ1-2 TRBV28 CATPIVEGAGNYGYTF
TRBJ2-3 TRBV19 CASSLRTRTSGRTSTDTQYF
TRBJ1-2 TRBV9 CASTSAGGYTF
TRBJ2-7 TRBV20-1 CSARGLPTDYEQYF
TRBJ1-1 TRBV4-1 CASSFRQENTEAFF
TRBJ1-3 TRBV5-1 CASSPGSGNTIYF
TRBJ2-1 TRBV20-1 CSASPSRLSSYNEQFF
TRBJ2-3 TRBV27 CASSLGYTSVNTDTQYF
TRBJ2-7 TRBV4-2 CASSQGPTYEQYF
TRBJ2-7 TRBV2 CASSERILADYYEQYF
TRBJ2-1 TRBV6-1 CASTMGVGSSYNEQFF
TRBJ2-1 TRBV7-2 CASSPNSGRLYNEQFF
TRBJ2-1 TRBV20-1 CSASGDRSHEQFF
TRBJ2-1 TRBV28 CASRRISPSYNEQFF
TRBJ2-5 TRBV24-1 CATSDLGRGTVTPGLGRETQYF
TRBJ1-3 TRBV20-1 CSARVPRQIGNTIYF
TRBJ1-2 TRBV20-1 CSARDPGFSGRYTF